A selection of T cell receptor beta chains follows, all from one sample in a study of vaccination and CD4 T cells after COVID-19. TCRdb used MiXCR to reprocess the PCR reads, holding one entry per CDR3 protein. The sample holds some 19,000 distinct CDR3 sequences, about 38% seen once. Which antigens these TCRs recognize remains unknown. The material sequenced was cultured CD4+ T cells from blood. The source is a human donor with COVID-19. Each CDR3 is given with its conserved first and last residue. The order of the fields is clone size, J gene, D gene, V gene, CDR3 DNA, CDR3 protein. The D gene is left open where the match is weak. Part of the rows lack a size; the others show once, few, many or a class for expanded clones.

few,TRBJ1-2,-,TRBV12-3/TRBV12-4,TGTGCCAGCAGTTTAAATGGCTACACCTTC,CASSLNGYTF
-,TRBJ1-4,-,TRBV20-1,TGCAGTGCTCGCTGGGTGGCAACTAATGAAAAACTGTTTTTT,CSARWVATNEKLFF
-,TRBJ2-1,TRBD2,TRBV11-3,TGTGCCAGCAGCCCCAGCGGGAGTTACAATGAGCAGTTCTTC,CASSPSGSYNEQFF
few,TRBJ2-1,-,TRBV7-9,TGTGCCAGCAGCTTAGAACGGCCAGGGAATGGTGGTGAGCAGTTCTTC,CASSLERPGNGGEQFF
-,TRBJ1-2,-,TRBV21-1,TGTGCCAGCAGCAAAGACCCCTCAGTTAGGGGTGGCTACACCTTC,CASSKDPSVRGGYTF
-,TRBJ2-2,-,TRBV6-4,TGCGCCAGCAGCTCTCTCGGGGAGCTGTTTTTT,CASSSLGELFF
-,TRBJ2-6,TRBD1,TRBV7-9,TGTGCCAGCAGCCCGACCGGGACAGTAGGAGCTGGGGCCAACGTCCTGACTTTC,CASSPTGTVGAGANVLTF
few,TRBJ1-1,-,TRBV20-1,TGCAGTGCTCCCCGTAGGGATAACACTGAAGCTTTCTTT,CSAPRRDNTEAFF
few,TRBJ1-1,-,TRBV6-2/TRBV6-3,TGTGCCAGCAAGAAGACAGGCACGCCGTGGGGAGCTTTCTTT,CASKKTGTPWGAFF
-,TRBJ1-6,TRBD1,TRBV27,TGTGCCAGCAGCCCCTACCAGGGGGGGACAGGGGACGATTCACCCCTCCACTTT,CASSPYQGGTGDDSPLHF
-,TRBJ1-5,-,TRBV6-4,TGTGCCAGCAGCCCCGAGGAGGGCCATCAGCCCCAGCATTTT,CASSPEEGHQPQHF
few,TRBJ1-5,TRBD1,TRBV6-2/TRBV6-3,TGTGCCAGCAGTTCGATGACAGGGCCGAGCAATCAGCCCCAGCATTTT,CASSSMTGPSNQPQHF
-,TRBJ2-1,-,TRBV7-9,TGTGCCAGCAGCGGAAAAGAGAGGAACAATGAGCAGTTCTTC,CASSGKERNNEQFF
-,TRBJ2-1,-,TRBV6-2/TRBV6-3,TGTGCCAGCAGTCCGGGGTTCTCCTACAATGAGCAGTTCTTC,CASSPGFSYNEQFF
few,TRBJ2-1,-,TRBV20-1,TGCAGTGCTCGACAACCCTCCTACAATGAGCAGTTCTTC,CSARQPSYNEQFF